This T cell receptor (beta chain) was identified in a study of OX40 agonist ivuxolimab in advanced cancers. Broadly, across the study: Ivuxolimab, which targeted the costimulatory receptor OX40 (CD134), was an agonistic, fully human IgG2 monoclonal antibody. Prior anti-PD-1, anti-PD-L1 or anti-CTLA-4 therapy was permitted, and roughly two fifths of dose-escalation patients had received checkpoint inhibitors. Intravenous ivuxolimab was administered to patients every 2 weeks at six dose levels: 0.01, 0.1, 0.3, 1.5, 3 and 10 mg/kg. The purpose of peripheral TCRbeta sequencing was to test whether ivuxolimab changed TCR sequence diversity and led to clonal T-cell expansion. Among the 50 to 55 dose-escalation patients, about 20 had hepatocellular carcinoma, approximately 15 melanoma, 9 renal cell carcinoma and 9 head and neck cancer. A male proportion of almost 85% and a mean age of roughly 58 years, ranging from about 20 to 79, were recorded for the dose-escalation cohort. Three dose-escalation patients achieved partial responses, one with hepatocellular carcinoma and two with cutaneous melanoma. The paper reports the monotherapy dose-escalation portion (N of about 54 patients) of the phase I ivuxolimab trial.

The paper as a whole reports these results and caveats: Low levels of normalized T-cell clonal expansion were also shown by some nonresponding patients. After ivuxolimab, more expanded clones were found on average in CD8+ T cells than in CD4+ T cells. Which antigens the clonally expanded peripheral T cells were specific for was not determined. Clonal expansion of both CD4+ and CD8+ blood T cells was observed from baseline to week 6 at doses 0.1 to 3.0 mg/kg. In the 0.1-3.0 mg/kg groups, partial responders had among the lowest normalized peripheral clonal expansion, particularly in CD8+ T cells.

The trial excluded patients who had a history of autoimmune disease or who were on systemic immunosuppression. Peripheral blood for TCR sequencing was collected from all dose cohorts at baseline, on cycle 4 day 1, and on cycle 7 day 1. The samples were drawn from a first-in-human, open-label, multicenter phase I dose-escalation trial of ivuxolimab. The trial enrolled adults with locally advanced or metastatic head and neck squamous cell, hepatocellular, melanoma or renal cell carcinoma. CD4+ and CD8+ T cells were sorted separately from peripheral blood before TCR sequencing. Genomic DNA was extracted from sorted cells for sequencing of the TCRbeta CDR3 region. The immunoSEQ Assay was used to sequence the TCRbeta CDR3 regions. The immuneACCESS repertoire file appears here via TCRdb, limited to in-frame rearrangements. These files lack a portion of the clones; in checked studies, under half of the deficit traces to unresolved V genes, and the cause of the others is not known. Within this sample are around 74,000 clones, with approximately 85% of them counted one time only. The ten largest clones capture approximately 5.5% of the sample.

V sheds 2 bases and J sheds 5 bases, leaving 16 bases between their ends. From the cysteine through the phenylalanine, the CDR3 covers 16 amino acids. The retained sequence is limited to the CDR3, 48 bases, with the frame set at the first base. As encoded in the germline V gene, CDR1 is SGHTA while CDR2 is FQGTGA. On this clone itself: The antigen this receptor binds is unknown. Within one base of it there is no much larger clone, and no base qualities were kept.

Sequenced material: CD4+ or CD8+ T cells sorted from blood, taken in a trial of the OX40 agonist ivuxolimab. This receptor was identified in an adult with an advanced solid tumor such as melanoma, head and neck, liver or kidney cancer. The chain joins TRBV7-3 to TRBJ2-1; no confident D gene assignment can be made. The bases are TGTGCCAGCAGCTTAGCCGCTCACGGTGGGGACAATGAGCAGTTCTTC. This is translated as CASSLAAHGGDNEQFF.